This TCR beta chain originates from a study of blood T cell repertoires in COVID-19. Study as a whole: Sites in the United States, Italy and Spain provided acute and convalescent COVID-19 samples. The cDNA or gDNA used as material had been derived from T cells, B-cell-depleted T cells, or PBMCs.

Data came from immunoSEQ multiplex PCR; TCRdb stores just in-frame clones and leaves some out. Here the sample spans about 270,000 clones, more than 70% being singletons. In terms of age and location, participants ranged from roughly 18 to 95 years and lived in about two dozen US areas. Participants were placed into cohorts based on the clinical history they reported. Many counts were recorded for this clone. Germline V gene sequence: CDR1 MRHNA, CDR2 SNTAGT. V dropped 6 bases and J dropped 6; count of bases not matched to a gene: 7. The CDR3 extends over 15 amino acids. This chain uses TRBV6-4 with TRBJ2-7; 14 nucleotides agree with TRBD2. Sample: PBMCs or T cells enriched from blood (not recorded which). The receptor was isolated from a woman in her forties with acute COVID-19. The CDR3, as DNA: TGTGCCAGCAGCGCGGGACTAGCGGGAGATTCCGAGCAGTACTTC. Encoded protein: CASSAGLAGDSEQYF.